The 26 T cell receptor beta chains below come from one sample, sequenced in a study of cytomegalovirus exposure and HLA in healthy donors. PCR employed 60 Vbeta and 13 Jbeta primers. TCRdb keeps only in-frame clones here, not all; method: immunoSEQ multiplex PCR. The table lists more than 80,000 clones, about 70% of them singletons. Sequenced material: PBMCs. All receptors derive from a female donor in good health and CMV-seronegative.

V gene TRBV6-5 combines with J gene TRBJ2-1, with TRBD1 identical over 7 bases. This CDR3 is 13 amino acids long. Germline values: CDR1 MNHEY, CDR2 SVGAGI. Trimming at V came to 2 bases and at J to 8 bases, leaving 3 bases not matched to a gene. CDR3 residues: CASSYQTGDEQFF. The CDR3 DNA reads TGTGCCAGCAGTTACCAAACAGGGGATGAGCAGTTCTTC.

The V call is TRBV30, the J call TRBJ1-2; 7 bases map to TRBD1. The CDR3 is 12 amino acids. J lost 6 bases, V lost 4 bases, and 5 bases had no gene match. Germline CDR1 and CDR2: GTSNPN and SVGIG (reference sequence). The CDR3 region has the DNA TGTGCCTGGAACAGGGGACGCCATGGCTACACCTTC. Residues: CAWNRGRHGYTF.

This chain links TRBV19 with TRBJ1-1; maybe TRBD1 (6 bases). This CDR3 spans 11 amino acids. CDR1 is LNHDA, CDR2 SQIVND, per germline (reference sequence). Between the trimmed V and J ends, which lost 6 bases and 7 bases, there was a span of 9 bases. The CDR3 DNA is TGTGCCAGTAGGAGGACAGTTGAAGCTTTCTTT. This sequence encodes CASRRTVEAFF.

The rearrangement uses TRBV6-5 and TRBJ2-1, with D possibly matching TRBD2 (6 bases). With 5 bases removed from V and 4 bases from J, the gap between germline ends came to 15 bases. CDR1 is MNHEY and CDR2 is SVGAGI in the germline V gene. CDR3 length: 15 amino acids. CDR3 amino acids: CASSTVGSIYNEQFF. CDR3 in DNA: TGTGCCAGCAGTACTGTCGGGAGCATTTACAATGAGCAGTTCTTC.

This clone came up a few times. V gene TRBV2 combines with J gene TRBJ1-2, with 9 bases fitting TRBD1. V shed 0 bases, J shed 6 bases, and the junction held 11 bases outside the gene matches. CDR3 length equals 17 residues. The germline V gene encodes CDR1 SNHLY and CDR2 FYNNEI. DNA for the CDR3: TGTGCCAGCAGTGAAGCGCGGGGGACAGGGACGAAGGATGGCTACACCTTC. It is translated as CASSEARGTGTKDGYTF. Combining the CDR3 with reference TRBV2 and TRBJ1-2 gives the whole variable domain EPEVTQTPSHQVTQMGQEVILRCVPISNHLYFYWYRQILGQKVEFLVSFYNNEISEKSEIFDDQFSVERPDGSNFTLKIRSTKLEDSAMYFCASSEARGTGTKDGYTFGSGTRLTVV.

The chain has TRBV6-5 and TRBJ2-5; no reliable D call. TRBJ2-7 matches the DNA end more closely, so the J call is doubtful. CDR3 size: 13 residues. Germline CDR1 and CDR2: MNHEY and SVGAGI. The CDR3 coding sequence is TGTGCCAGCAGCTTATACCCCTCCTACGAGCAGTACTTC. Its translation is CASSLYPSYEQYF.

The rearrangement links TRBV27 to TRBJ2-1, with 7 positions matching TRBD2. The CDR3 has 15 residues. The germline gives CDR1 MNHEY, CDR2 SMNVEV (reference sequence). The J segment lost 8 bases and the V segment lost 5 bases, leaving 12 bases of the junction unmatched. The CDR3 sequence: CASSGLGGRVYEQFF. The CDR3 DNA sequence: TGTGCCAGCAGTGGTCTTGGCGGGAGAGTCTATGAGCAGTTCTTC.

The V and J genes are TRBV11-3 and TRBJ2-3; 11 bases are shared with TRBD2. The CDR3 is made up of 18 amino acids. Germline loops: CDR1 SGHNT, CDR2 YENEEA. Trimming at V came to 5 bases and at J to 1 base, leaving 11 bases not matched to a gene. Here the CDR3 reads CASSKQTSGVGGTDTQYF. The CDR3 coding sequence is TGTGCCAGCAGCAAACAGACTAGCGGGGTCGGAGGCACAGATACGCAGTATTTT.

The V call is TRBV2, the J call TRBJ1-1; possible D gene TRBD1, 5 bases. The CDR3 spans 13 residues. V lost 4 bases, J lost 5 bases, and 11 bases lay in between. Germline V CDR1 and CDR2: SNHLY, FYNNEI. The CDR3 loop is CASSVWGGTEAFF. The CDR3 DNA sequence: TGTGCCAGCAGTGTTTGGGGGGGAACTGAAGCTTTCTTT.

This chain links TRBV7-3 with TRBJ2-5; TRBD2 aligns across 7 bases. The CDR3 is 14 residues long. Germline V gene sequence: CDR1 SGHTA, CDR2 FQGTGA. V gave up 1 base and J gave up 4 bases; unmatched junction bases: 3. The CDR3, as DNA: TGTGCCAGCAGCTTAAATGCGGGAGCAGAGACCCAGTACTTC. The encoded protein is CASSLNAGAETQYF. The complete variable domain, with remaining parts taken from reference TRBV7-3 and TRBJ2-5, reads GAGVSQTPSNKVTEKGKYVELRCDPISGHTALYWYRQSLGQGPEFLIYFQGTGAADDSGLPNDRFFAVRPEGSVSTLKIQRTERGDSAVYLCASSLNAGAETQYFGPGTRLLVL.

As concerns this clone: One end of the junction varies from germline; a read error may be responsible. The genes are TRBV7-2 and TRBJ2-5, with 12 bases matching TRBD2. Per germline, CDR1 SGHTA and CDR2 FQGNSA. The CDR3 has 16 amino acids. The CDR3 reads CASSSRLAGEVETQHF. CDR3 sequence (DNA): TGTGCCAGCAGCTCCCGACTAGCGGGAGAGGTTGAGACCCAGCACTTC.

As to this clone: Different DNA sequences within this sample yield the same CDR3. The chain has TRBV30 and TRBJ1-6; D possibly corresponds to TRBD1 (5 bases). Germline assignment: CDR1 GTSNPN and CDR2 SVGIG (reference sequence). V was shortened by 0 bases and J by 5 bases, with 11 bases between the two germline ends. The CDR3 is 15 residues long. The DNA of the CDR3 is TGTGCCTGGAGTGTTAACAGGATTAATAATTCACCCCTCCACTTT. This codes for CAWSVNRINNSPLHF.

The chain recombines TRBV5-4 with TRBJ2-5; D remains ambiguous. The CDR3 is 13 amino acids. Per the germline V gene, CDR1 is SGHNT and CDR2 is YYREEE (reference sequence). V lost 6 bases to trimming and J lost 5 bases, with 14 bases between them. CDR3 loop: CASTLPGRETQYF. For the CDR3, the DNA is TGTGCCAGCACCTTACCGGGTCGGGAGACCCAGTACTTC.

The chain links TRBV10-1 to TRBJ2-7, with 11 bases fitting TRBD2. CDR3 length: 15 amino acids. With V trimmed by 3 bases and J by 6 bases, 7 bases remained unmatched. Germline V CDR1 and CDR2: WNHNN, SYGVQD (reference sequence). CDR3 in amino acids: CASSDPGTSGSEQYF. The CDR3 coding sequence is TGCGCCAGCAGTGATCCCGGGACTAGCGGCTCCGAGCAGTACTTC.

This sequence joins TRBV6-5 and TRBJ2-5; D not certain. V shed 7 bases and J shed 4 bases, with 16 bases lying between them. The CDR3 sequence is 14 residues long. The V gene's germline CDR1 is MNHEY and CDR2 SVGAGI. CDR3: CASTPPGFRETQYF. Written as DNA, the CDR3 is TGTGCCAGCACCCCTCCCGGGTTCAGAGAGACCCAGTACTTC.

CDR3 DNA: TGCGCCAGCAGCTTGGCCCGGGACTCCAGCTCCTACGAGCAGTACTTC. Its translation is CASSLARDSSSYEQYF. The V and J genes are TRBV5-1 and TRBJ2-7; D might be TRBD2 (6 bases). The CDR3 extends over 16 amino acids. Germline loops: CDR1 SGHRS, CDR2 YFSETQ. V lost 0 bases and J 0 bases, leaving 13 bases between the germline ends.

The chain is built from TRBV7-9 and TRBJ2-1; D gene unclear. Trimming removed 5 bases from V and 8 bases from J, with 22 bases in between. In germline, CDR1 is SEHNR, CDR2 FQNEAQ (reference sequence). The CDR3 length is 16 residues. The CDR3 here is CASSLPLGVRVHEQFF. The CDR3 DNA sequence: TGTGCCAGCAGCCTCCCGTTAGGAGTTAGAGTCCATGAGCAGTTCTTC.

Here the CDR3 reads CATSRERASGRETQYF. DNA for the CDR3: TGTGCCACCAGCAGAGAAAGGGCTAGCGGGAGGGAGACCCAGTACTTC. This chain uses TRBV15 with TRBJ2-5; 11 nucleotides agree with TRBD2. This CDR3 contains 16 residues. Germline CDR1 is LNHNV and CDR2 is YYDKDF (reference sequence). The V gene end was trimmed by 0 bases and the J gene end by 5 bases; junction bases not matched to a gene: 5.

V gene TRBV19 combines with J gene TRBJ1-2; 8 bases match TRBD1. V was pared by 5 bases and J by 7 bases, with 6 bases of the junction left unmatched. The CDR3 sequence is 13 residues long. Germline CDR1 is LNHDA and CDR2 is SQIVND (reference sequence). DNA for the CDR3: TGTGCCAGTAGTGAGGACAGGGAGTTTGGCTACACCTTC. It is translated as CASSEDREFGYTF.

This clone was picked up a small number of times. The rearrangement links TRBV5-1 to TRBJ2-7; a weak D match, TRBD1 (5 bases). Germline V gene data show CDR1 as SGHRS and CDR2 as YFSETQ. The CDR3 has 13 residues. V shed 3 bases and J shed 4 bases, with 11 bases lying between them. The CDR3 sequence: CASSSDRFYEQYF. The CDR3 DNA sequence: TGCGCCAGCAGCTCTGACAGATTTTACGAGCAGTACTTC. Drawing the rest from reference TRBV5-1 and TRBJ2-7, the complete variable domain is KAGVTQTPRYLIKTRGQQVTLSCSPISGHRSVSWYQQTPGQGLQFLFEYFSETQRNKGNFPGRFSGRQFSNSRSEMNVSTLELGDSALYLCASSSDRFYEQYFGPGTRLTVT.

The V and J genes are TRBV7-3 and TRBJ2-2; a weak D match, TRBD1 (5 bases). This CDR3 contains 16 residues. V lost 5 bases, J lost 2 bases, and 15 bases lay in between. Germline loops: CDR1 SGHTA, CDR2 FQGTGA. Written as DNA, the CDR3 is TGTGCCAGCAGCAAGGCTGGGGCTACTAACACCGGGGAGCTGTTTTTT. It codes for CASSKAGATNTGELFF.

The chain recombines TRBV5-1 with TRBJ2-4; D is ambiguous. The CDR3 is 14 amino acids. Germline CDR1 and CDR2: SGHRS and YFSETQ. V was shortened by 0 bases and J by 1 base, with 5 bases between the two germline ends. CDR3 region: CASSLGQAKNIQYF. The CDR3 coding sequence is TGCGCCAGCAGCTTGGGGCAGGCCAAAAACATTCAGTACTTC.

Notes on this clone: The junction departs from germline at one end; a sequencing error may be responsible. The chain links TRBV11-2 to TRBJ1-2, with D possibly matching TRBD1 (5 bases). This CDR3 comprises 15 residues. Per the germline V gene, CDR1 is SGHAT and CDR2 is FQNNGV. For the CDR3, the DNA is TGTGCCAGCAGCCTAGACAGAGGCCAAAACTATGGCTACACCTTC. Protein: CASSLDRGQNYGYTF.

This clone occurred a few times. A junction boundary mismatches the germline segment, possibly from a read error. The chain links TRBV6-1 to TRBJ2-7; tentatively, D is TRBD1 (6 bases). This CDR3 spans 16 amino acids. CDR1 MNHNS and CDR2 SASEGT come from the germline V gene. The CDR3 bases are TGTGCCAGCAATGAACTCTGGCAGGGGTCGACGGGAGAGCAGTACTTC. It specifies CASNELWQGSTGEQYF.

This clone has just one count. This chain's CDR3 is CASSLGEGGVGELFF. The DNA of the CDR3 is TGTGCCAGTAGTCTGGGGGAGGGCGGTGTCGGGGAGCTGTTTTTT. The chain links TRBV19 to TRBJ2-2, with 7 nucleotides matching TRBD2. V gave up 5 bases and J gave up 7 bases; unmatched junction bases: 10. Germline CDR1 and CDR2: LNHDA and SQIVND (reference sequence). This CDR3 is built from 15 residues.

This clone has more than one count but fewer than ten. J is TRBJ2-1 and V is TRBV4-2, with 10 bases lining up with TRBD2. The CDR3 is 15 amino acids. V was clipped by 0 bases and J by 7 bases; unmatched bases: 3. Germline-derived CDR1 and CDR2 are LGHNA and YNFKEQ. The CDR3 protein is CASSQEASGRNEQFF. CDR3 nucleotides: TGTGCCAGCAGCCAAGAAGCTAGCGGGAGAAATGAGCAGTTCTTC.